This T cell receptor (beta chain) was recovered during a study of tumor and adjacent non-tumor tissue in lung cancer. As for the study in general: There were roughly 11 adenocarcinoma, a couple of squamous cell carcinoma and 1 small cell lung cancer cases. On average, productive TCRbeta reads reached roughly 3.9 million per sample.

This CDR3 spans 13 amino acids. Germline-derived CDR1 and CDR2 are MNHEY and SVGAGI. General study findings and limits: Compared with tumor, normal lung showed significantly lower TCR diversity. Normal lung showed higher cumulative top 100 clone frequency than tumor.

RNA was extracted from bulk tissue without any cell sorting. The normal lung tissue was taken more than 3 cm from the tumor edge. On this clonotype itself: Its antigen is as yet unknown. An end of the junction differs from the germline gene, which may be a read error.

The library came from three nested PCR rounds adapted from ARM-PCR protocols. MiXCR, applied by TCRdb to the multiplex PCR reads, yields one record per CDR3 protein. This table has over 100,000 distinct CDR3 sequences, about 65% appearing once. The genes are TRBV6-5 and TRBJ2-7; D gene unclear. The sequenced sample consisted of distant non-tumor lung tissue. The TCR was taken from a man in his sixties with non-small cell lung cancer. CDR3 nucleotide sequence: TGTGTCAGTAGTTACTCGCAGAGCTACGAGAAGTACTTC. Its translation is CVSSYSQSYEKYF.